The rows below give T cell receptor beta chains drawn from one sample of a study of cytomegalovirus exposure and HLA in healthy donors. Here immunoSEQ multiplex PCR was the method, and the copy in TCRdb shows in-frame clones only, minus some. The sample has about 170,000 clones, and its top ten clones hold 0.75% to 0.85%. Input material: PBMCs. Every receptor here comes from a woman aged 18 to 35 in good health and CMV-seropositive. CDR3s leave out the opening cysteine and the closing phenylalanine or tryptophan.

v_gene	CDR3aa
TRBV6-5	ASKQGWKDEKLF
TRBV19	ASSRGQGVYGYT
TRBV6-8	ASFARGRWEKLF
TRBV4-2	ASSQGLAGVNEQF
TRBV7-6	ASSFGGASTDTQY
TRBV5-4	ASSSMVKEGGYT
TRBV30	AWSGTRDRGRTEAF
TRBV10-3	AIRGGTDEKLF
TRBV7-9	ASGGTRGNTGELF
TRBV9	ASSVGLGTNEQF
TRBV9	ASSSGQPQH
TRBV5-4	ASSPTGQETQY
TRBV5-4	ASSPIYRDRYATNEKLF
TRBV4-1	ASSQDPPWASGTSSYNEQF
TRBV5-1	ASSFGRMTYEQY
TRBV30	AWSPRVSRYNEQF
TRBV7-9	ASMRTGTYNEQF
TRBV19	ASSGDRGRGVNTEAF
TRBV18	ASSPVQTGGPVYSNQPQH
TRBV7-2	ASSFDNEQY
TRBV19	ASSTDRDTEAF
TRBV6-1	ASLKPSYEQY
TRBV5-1	ASKPLTGTEAF
TRBV5-8	ASSLVVAGGNQPQH
TRBV6-4	ASSDSGPSYNEQF
TRBV9	ASSAYPSAEQY
TRBV5-5	ASSWGGRYYYEQY
TRBV5-4	ASSTRLADTQY
TRBV5-5	ASSPVPTSSNQPQH
TRBV7-9	ASSPQGISWGNSPLH
TRBV4-3	ASSQDHMDRGNGYT